This record concerns one T cell receptor beta chain sequence. The antigen is not known. The data were taken from a study of shared clonotypes between healthy human individuals. Positively selected for CCR7, the CD45RO-negative cells used as naive CD8 cells excluded terminally differentiated effector memory CD45RA+ cells. Study-wide findings and caveats: Generally, estimated richness proved larger in naive subsets than it did in memory subsets. Donor scarcity curtailed the genetic and exposure-history diversity represented herein.

Profiled with immunoSEQ multiplex PCR; TCRdb holds only in-frame clones, not every one. The data contain 2 million or so clones, just under 95% of them singletons. The sequence was obtained from a man in his late teens or twenties in good health. Sequenced sample: naive CD8+ T cells sorted from blood.

The CDR3 loop reads CASSTGQGHYGYTF. The CDR3 nucleotides read TGTGCCAGCAGCACCGGACAGGGGCACTATGGCTACACCTTC. The chain uses TRBV9 and TRBJ1-2; TRBD1 matches 9 bases. Germline V CDR1 and CDR2: SGDLS, YYNGEE. This CDR3 is built from 14 residues. With V trimmed by 4 bases and J by 3 bases, 4 bases remained unmatched. Combining the CDR3 with reference TRBV9 and TRBJ1-2 gives the whole variable domain DSGVTQTPKHLITATGQRVTLRCSPRSGDLSVYWYQQSLDQGLQFLIQYYNGEERAKGNILERFSAQQFPDLHSELNLSSLELGDSALYFCASSTGQGHYGYTFGSGTRLTVV.